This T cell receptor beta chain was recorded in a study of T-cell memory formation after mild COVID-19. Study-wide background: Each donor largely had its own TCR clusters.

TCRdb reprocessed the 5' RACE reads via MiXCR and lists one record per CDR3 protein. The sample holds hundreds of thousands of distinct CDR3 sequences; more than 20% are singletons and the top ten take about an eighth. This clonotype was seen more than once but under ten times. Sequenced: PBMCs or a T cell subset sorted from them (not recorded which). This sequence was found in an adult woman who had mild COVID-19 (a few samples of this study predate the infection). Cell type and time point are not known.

Here the CDR3 DNA reads TGTGCCAGCAGCTTCGCACCAGGGTATCAGCCCCAGCATTTT. Amino acids: CASSFAPGYQPQHF. The chain carries TRBV7-9 and TRBJ1-5, with D possibly being TRBD1 (5 bases). This CDR3 region has 14 residues. The V end lost 3 bases, the J end lost 5 bases, and 11 bases lay between the germline ends. From germline, CDR1 is SEHNR and CDR2 FQNEAQ (reference sequence).